These 32 T cell receptor beta chains were sequenced from one sample in a study of control samples from healthy donors and cancer patients. Libraries were prepared by immunoSEQ multiplex PCR; TCRdb keeps only in-frame clonotypes and omits some of them. The sample yields 150,000 or so clones, around 95% seen once. The sample was blood. The receptors here all came from a man aged 40-49 years in good health.

The chain couples TRBV5-5 to TRBJ1-2; 10 bases are shared with TRBD1. CDR3 length: 14 residues. CDR1 SGHKS and CDR2 YYEKEE come from the germline V gene (reference sequence). V was pared by 4 bases and J by 4 bases, with 4 bases of the junction left unmatched. CDR3 sequence reads: CASSPGQGSYGYTF. The CDR3 DNA sequence: TGTGCCAGCAGCCCGGGACAGGGGTCCTATGGCTACACCTTC.

The rearrangement uses TRBV18 and TRBJ1-1; D gene uncertain. CDR1 KGHSH and CDR2 LQKENI come from the germline V gene. The CDR3 loop spans 13 amino acids. The V end was cut by 5 bases, the J end by 2 bases, with 9 bases between. CDR3 DNA sequence: TGTGCCAGCTCAGGGAGGAGCAACACTGAAGCTTTCTTT. Its protein product is CASSGRSNTEAFF.

V and J are TRBV18 and TRBJ1-2, with 9 nucleotides matching TRBD1. Germline V gives CDR1 KGHSH, CDR2 LQKENI. This CDR3 contains 14 residues. V lost 3 bases and J lost 2; bases outside the gene matches: 1. CDR3 in DNA: TGTGCCAGCTCACCCGGGACAGGGAACTATGGCTACACCTTC. It specifies CASSPGTGNYGYTF.

This rearrangement joins TRBV23-1 to TRBJ1-1; a weak D match, TRBD1 (6 bases). TRBV23-1 is an open reading frame whose function is uncertain. The V gene lost 2 bases and the J gene lost 8 bases, with 15 bases spanning the gap. This CDR3 has 14 residues. The CDR3 DNA reads as TGCGCCAGCAGTCAAAGACAGGCTGACTGGGAAGCTTTCTTT. Encoded protein: CASSQRQADWEAFF.

The chain links TRBV6-2 or TRBV6-3 to TRBJ2-3, with D unclear. CDR1 is MNHEY, CDR2 SVGEGT, per germline. Trimming pared 0 bases from V and 1 base from J, leaving 2 bases between. The CDR3 runs to 13 residues. CDR3 bases: TGTGCCAGCAGTTACTCGGGCACAGATACGCAGTATTTT. Protein: CASSYSGTDTQYF.

The gene calls are TRBV3-1 (or the pseudogene TRBV3-2) and TRBJ1-2; the D gene is possibly TRBD1 (6 bases). CDR1 is LGHDT, CDR2 YNNKEL, per germline (reference sequence). V was cut by 4 bases and J by 8 bases, with 14 bases left in between. This CDR3 has 13 residues. The CDR3: CASSLTGGGGYTF. The CDR3 DNA reads TGTGCCAGCAGCCTCACAGGCGGGGGCGGCTACACCTTC.

This CDR3 reads CASSQGPSGVDTQYF. The CDR3 nucleotides are TGCGCCAGCAGCCAAGGTCCTAGCGGGGTAGATACGCAGTATTTT. The rearrangement uses TRBV4-1 and TRBJ2-3; 9 nucleotides match TRBD2. The CDR3 loop spans 15 amino acids. The V gene's germline CDR1 is MGHRA and CDR2 YSYEKL. With V trimmed by 1 base and J by 5 bases, 4 bases remained unmatched.

Here the CDR3 DNA reads TGTGCCAGCAGCTTACCAACTGGGGCCAACGTCCTGACTTTC. Translating it yields CASSLPTGANVLTF. V and J are TRBV2 and TRBJ2-6; no reliable D call. Between the trimmed V and J ends, which lost 6 bases and 2 bases, there was a span of 8 bases. Germline assignment: CDR1 SNHLY and CDR2 FYNNEI. There are 14 residues in the CDR3.

The chain recombines TRBV11-2 with TRBJ2-7, with D possibly being TRBD2 (5 bases). V dropped 4 bases and J dropped 0 bases, with 13 bases sitting between them. The CDR3 runs to 15 residues. The germline gives CDR1 SGHAT, CDR2 FQNNGV. The CDR3 nucleotides read TGTGCCAGCAGCTGGGTGGAGGCGAGCTCCTACGAGCAGTACTTC. This translates into CASSWVEASSYEQYF. The full variable domain, completed using reference TRBV11-2 and TRBJ2-7, is EAGVAQSPRYKIIEKRQSVAFWCNPISGHATLYWYQQILGQGPKLLIQFQNNGVVDDSQLPKDRFSAERLKGVDSTLKIQPAKLEDSAVYLCASSWVEASSYEQYFGPGTRLTVT.

The chain combines TRBV30 with TRBJ1-2; maybe TRBD1 (6 bases). V shed 4 bases and J shed 4 bases, with 13 bases lying between them. CDR1 GTSNPN and CDR2 SVGIG come from the germline V gene (reference sequence). The length of the CDR3 is 13 residues. CDR3 sequence reads: CAWTGDTGYGYTF. DNA of the CDR3: TGTGCCTGGACTGGGGACACCGGCTATGGCTACACCTTC.

This chain uses TRBV5-4 with TRBJ1-6; D is unclear. There are 17 residues in the CDR3. The germline V gene has CDR1 SGHNT and CDR2 YYREEE (reference sequence). V was trimmed by 3 bases and J by 0 bases, leaving 13 bases between them. The CDR3 sequence is CASSSWTGSSYNSPLHF. DNA for the CDR3: TGTGCCAGCAGCTCCTGGACGGGGAGCTCCTATAATTCACCCCTCCACTTT.

CDR3 residues: CASSEAHYEQYF. The CDR3 DNA is TGTGCCAGCAGTGAAGCCCACTACGAGCAGTACTTC. The rearrangement links TRBV6-1 to TRBJ2-7, with no clear D. In germline, CDR1 is MNHNS, CDR2 SASEGT. The CDR3 consists of 12 residues. Trimming took 0 bases from V and 3 from J, leaving 3 bases between them.

CDR3 nucleotides: TGTGCCAGCAGCTTCGGTCTCACCCCAGAAAAACTGTTTTTT. It codes for CASSFGLTPEKLFF. The chain combines TRBV5-4 with TRBJ1-4; D gene unclear. Germline V lookup: CDR1 SGHNT, CDR2 YYREEE (reference sequence). CDR3 length: 14 amino acids. V was shortened by 2 bases and J by 8 bases, with 13 bases between the two germline ends.

This chain links TRBV19 with TRBJ1-6; the D is unclear. This CDR3 spans 15 amino acids. The V end lost 5 bases, the J end lost 14 bases, and 22 bases lay between the germline ends. Germline loops: CDR1 LNHDA, CDR2 SQIVND (reference sequence). Written as DNA, the CDR3 is TGTGCCAGTAGTCCGGTGTGGGGTGACTTTCTAGCCCTCCACTTT. This sequence encodes CASSPVWGDFLALHF.

This chain links TRBV24-1 with TRBJ2-2; TRBD1 aligns across 10 bases. V lost 3 bases and J lost 7; bases outside the gene matches: 7. The CDR3 runs to 16 residues. Germline V CDR1 and CDR2: KGHDR, SFDVKD. The CDR3 DNA sequence: TGTGCCACCAGTGATCCCGACAGGGGGCCCGTCGGGGAGCTGTTTTTT. Translating gives CATSDPDRGPVGELFF.

V is TRBV6-6 and J is TRBJ1-5; D uncertain. CDR1 MNHNY and CDR2 SVGAGI come from the germline V gene (reference sequence). V was clipped by 2 bases and J by 0 bases, with 5 bases between them. This CDR3 region has 14 residues. CDR3 DNA sequence: TGTGCCAGCAGTTACATATATAGCAATCAGCCCCAGCATTTT. It encodes CASSYIYSNQPQHF.

About this clone itself: Other DNA sequences within the sample encode an identical CDR3. V gene TRBV30 combines with J gene TRBJ1-5; no definite D call. Trimming shortened V by 0 bases and J by 4 bases, and 7 bases separated the two germline ends. There are 13 residues in the CDR3. The germline gives CDR1 GTSNPN, CDR2 SVGIG (reference sequence). CDR3 bases: TGTGCCTGGAGTGTACAAGGGAATCAGCCCCAGCATTTT. Residues: CAWSVQGNQPQHF.

The rearrangement uses TRBV3-1 (or the pseudogene TRBV3-2) and TRBJ2-2, with a possible D match to TRBD1 (6 bases). CDR3 length: 16 amino acids. V lost 6 bases to trimming and J lost 3 bases, with 17 bases between them. Germline V lookup: CDR1 LGHDT, CDR2 YNNKEL (reference sequence). The CDR3 loop is CASRGEGDIYTGELFF. The DNA of the CDR3 is TGTGCCAGCAGGGGGGAAGGGGACATATACACCGGGGAGCTGTTTTTT.

The CDR3 reads CAWIRRTADKAFF. In nucleotides, the CDR3 is TGTGCCTGGATTAGGCGGACGGCGGACAAAGCTTTCTTT. V is TRBV30 and J is TRBJ1-1; TRBD1 is a possible D gene (5 bases). This CDR3 has 13 residues. The V end lost 4 bases, the J end lost 9 bases, and 18 bases lay between the germline ends. Looked up from germline, CDR1 is GTSNPN and CDR2 is SVGIG (reference sequence).

This clone was seen once. The chain couples TRBV21-1 to TRBJ2-2; the table's D call, TRBD2, has no DNA check behind it. TRBV21-1 represents a pseudogene. The CDR3 sequence is 11 residues long. CDR3 bases: TGTGCCAGCAGTCCTTCCGGGGAGCTGTTTTTT. Translating it yields CASSPSGELFF.

The chain has TRBV19 and TRBJ1-5, with D possibly being TRBD1 (5 bases). The CDR3 has 15 amino acids. Germline CDR1 and CDR2: LNHDA and SQIVND (reference sequence). V lost 4 bases and J lost 3, with 13 bases in between. The CDR3 is CASSRKGSSNQPQHF. In DNA, the CDR3 is TGTGCCAGTAGTAGAAAGGGGAGTTCCAATCAGCCCCAGCATTTT.

This chain uses TRBV6-5 with TRBJ1-2; the D gene is possibly TRBD1 (5 bases). V was shortened by 0 bases and J by 0 bases, with 8 bases between the two germline ends. Germline V gene sequence: CDR1 MNHEY, CDR2 SVGAGI. This CDR3 has 15 amino acids. CDR3 sequence: CASSYSGDPNYGYTF. The CDR3 DNA reads TGTGCCAGCAGTTACTCAGGGGACCCTAACTATGGCTACACCTTC.

This chain uses TRBV2 with TRBJ1-1, with D possibly being TRBD1 (6 bases). Germline CDR1 is SNHLY and CDR2 is FYNNEI. The V end lost 6 bases, the J end lost 5 bases, and 13 bases lay between the germline ends. The CDR3 spans 13 residues. The CDR3 region is CASRREGGTEAFF. CDR3 nucleotide sequence: TGTGCCAGCAGGAGGGAGGGGGGAACTGAAGCTTTCTTT.

This clone is a singleton in its sample. The chain's CDR3 is CASSLKPAGGRNHEKLFF. The DNA for the CDR3 is TGTGCCAGCAGCCTAAAACCTGCGGGGGGGCGAAACCATGAAAAACTGTTTTTT. The V call is TRBV11-2, the J call TRBJ1-4, with D perhaps matching TRBD1 (6 bases). This CDR3 comprises 18 residues. The germline gives CDR1 SGHAT, CDR2 FQNNGV. With 5 bases removed from V and 6 bases from J, the gap between germline ends came to 25 bases.

In its sample, this clone was seen once. This chain connects TRBV6-5 to TRBJ1-1; 8 bases align to TRBD1. The length of the CDR3 is 14 residues. V shed 6 bases, J shed 5 bases, and the junction held 8 bases outside the gene matches. Germline assignment: CDR1 MNHEY and CDR2 SVGAGI. In DNA, the CDR3 is TGTGCCAGCAGAGCAGGGGGCTCAGGTACTGAAGCTTTCTTT. It codes for CASRAGGSGTEAFF.

The chain combines TRBV5-1 with TRBJ2-3; D not resolved. Between the trimmed V and J ends, which lost 4 bases and 1 base, there was a span of 10 bases. The CDR3 contains 14 residues. The germline gives CDR1 SGHRS, CDR2 YFSETQ. This CDR3 reads CASSQQSRTDTQYF. Here the CDR3 DNA reads TGCGCCAGCAGCCAGCAATCACGCACAGATACGCAGTATTTT.

This clone appeared once. The rearrangement links TRBV6-1 to TRBJ1-1; D is uncertain. This CDR3 has 14 residues. The V and J ends lost 3 bases and 5 bases respectively, with 13 bases between them. CDR1 and CDR2 from the germline V gene are MNHNS and SASEGT. CDR3 amino acids: CASSDYTGRTEAFF. In DNA, the CDR3 is TGTGCCAGCAGTGATTACACTGGAAGGACTGAAGCTTTCTTT.

The chain combines TRBV28 with TRBJ1-5; D is unresolved. The germline V and J ends were trimmed by 6 bases and 4 bases, with 16 bases remaining between them. There are 15 residues in the CDR3. Germline V gives CDR1 MDHEN, CDR2 SYDVKM. This CDR3 reads CASSVHVANNQPQHF. CDR3 sequence (DNA): TGTGCCAGCAGCGTCCATGTTGCCAATAATCAGCCCCAGCATTTT.

This chain links TRBV28 with TRBJ1-1, with 7 bases matching TRBD1. V trimming: 6 bases; J trimming: 4 bases; junction bases outside the gene matches: 5. The CDR3 consists of 13 residues. Germline V gives CDR1 MDHEN, CDR2 SYDVKM. The CDR3 DNA follows: TGTGCCAGCAGACAGGGGCGGGGCACTGAAGCTTTCTTT. It encodes CASRQGRGTEAFF.

The V call is TRBV7-8, the J call TRBJ2-7; weak D call: TRBD2 (6 bases). The CDR3 extends over 16 amino acids. The V end was cut by 4 bases, the J end by 3 bases, with 19 bases between. Germline CDR1 and CDR2: SGHVS and FQNEAQ. CDR3 coding DNA: TGTGCCAGCAGCTCCCTACGCGGAGCGGGTCTCTACGAGCAGTACTTC. Amino acid sequence: CASSSLRGAGLYEQYF.

The chain combines TRBV3-1 (or the pseudogene TRBV3-2) with TRBJ2-1; D is possibly TRBD1 (6 bases). Germline V gives CDR1 LGHDT, CDR2 YNNKEL (reference sequence). The CDR3 contains 18 residues. Trimming took off 3 bases at V and 9 bases at J, with 27 bases between the two ends. CDR3 nucleotide sequence: TGTGCCAGCAGCCATCTCTACGGGATCAACAGGGAAGGCGGTGAGCAGTTCTTC. Its protein product is CASSHLYGINREGGEQFF.

This clone was seen a single time. The rearrangement joins TRBV6-5 to TRBJ2-3, with D hard to call. Germline V gene sequence: CDR1 MNHEY, CDR2 SVGAGI. Trimming shortened V by 9 bases and J by 3 bases, and 7 bases separated the two germline ends. CDR3 length: 11 amino acids. CDR3 coding DNA: TGTGCCAGTACCTTGACAGATACGCAGTATTTT. Protein: CASTLTDTQYF.